The 10 T cell receptor beta chains listed next were all sequenced from one sample in a study of Ad26.COV2.S vaccination and SARS-CoV-2 variants. As to treatment: approximately 18 received Ad26.COV2.S at low or high dose, single or two shots; about 5 received placebo; per-sample allocation not given. Day 63 after the first injection of vaccine or placebo was the sampling time. Sequenced by immunoSEQ multiplex PCR; TCRdb stores in-frame clones only, minus some. The data show about 440,000 clones, with 90% seen just once and about 4.4% held by the top ten. The sequences come from peripheral blood, collected in a trial of Ad26.COV2.S vaccine versus placebo. The receptors shown here come from a person between 18 and 65 years old who received the Ad26.COV2.S COVID-19 vaccine or a placebo.

Worth noting for this clone: Other DNA sequences of this sample code for an identical CDR3. This chain links TRBV9 with TRBJ1-5; D possibly corresponds to TRBD1 (5 bases). The length of the CDR3 is 15 residues. V was trimmed by 0 bases and J by 4 bases, leaving 11 bases between them. Germline loops: CDR1 SGDLS, CDR2 YYNGEE. The DNA for the CDR3 is TGTGCCAGCAGCGTAGGCGGGGCCAGTAATCAGCCCCAGCATTTT. It encodes CASSVGGASNQPQHF.

The rearrangement uses TRBV6-6 and TRBJ1-1; D remains ambiguous. The germline CDR1 and CDR2 sequences are MNHNY and SVGAGI (reference sequence). The CDR3 has 14 residues. V lost 5 bases to trimming and J lost 1 base, with 11 bases between them. The CDR3 is CASSPYTENTEAFF. The CDR3 DNA sequence: TGTGCCAGCAGTCCTTATACGGAGAACACTGAAGCTTTCTTT.

This chain uses TRBV2 with TRBJ1-6; D perhaps matches TRBD1 (6 bases). CDR1 SNHLY and CDR2 FYNNEI come from the germline V gene. Deletions cut 6 bases from V and 10 bases from J, with 19 bases between. The CDR3 totals 15 residues. The DNA of the CDR3 is TGTGCCAGCAGGCCCTTCGGGACAACATACTCACCCCTCCACTTT. Residues: CASRPFGTTYSPLHF.

This chain joins TRBV27 and TRBJ2-7, with D possibly matching TRBD1 (6 bases). Germline assignment: CDR1 MNHEY and CDR2 SMNVEV (reference sequence). The CDR3 length is 13 residues. The ends were cut back, 7 bases at V and 6 bases at J, with 16 bases in the middle. The CDR3 DNA reads TGTGCCAGCACTCGTAGAGGGGGTCGCGAGCAGTACTTC. Translated, it gives CASTRRGGREQYF.

V is TRBV5-1 and J is TRBJ2-1, with TRBD2 matching over 10 bases. Germline V gives CDR1 SGHRS, CDR2 YFSETQ. The CDR3 loop spans 14 amino acids. Trimming removed 5 bases from V and 5 bases from J; junction bases left unmatched: 4. CDR3 sequence (DNA): TGCGCCAGCAGAGGGACTAGCGTTCACAATGAGCAGTTCTTC. This sequence encodes CASRGTSVHNEQFF.

The chain has TRBV4-1 and TRBJ2-7, with D possibly being TRBD2 (5 bases). V gave up 4 bases and J gave up 0 bases, with 16 bases separating them. Per the germline V gene, CDR1 is MGHRA and CDR2 is YSYEKL. The CDR3 covers 16 residues. The CDR3 DNA reads TGCGCCAGCAGCCCCTTGGTTGGGGAGACCTCCTACGAGCAGTACTTC. Protein: CASSPLVGETSYEQYF.

CDR3 sequence (DNA): TGTGCCAGCAGCTTGTCTCCAGGACTCTCCTACGAGCAGTACTTC. Residues: CASSLSPGLSYEQYF. The rearrangement uses TRBV5-6 and TRBJ2-7; D is possibly TRBD2 (5 bases). V dropped 1 base and J dropped 0 bases, with 11 bases sitting between them. Germline V gives CDR1 SGHDT, CDR2 YYEEEE. The CDR3 length is 15 residues.

V and J are TRBV5-6 and TRBJ2-1; TRBD1 is a possible D gene (5 bases). Trimming left V 0 bases short and J 1 base short, with 11 bases between. In germline, CDR1 is SGHDT, CDR2 YYEEEE. The CDR3 consists of 16 residues. CDR3 nucleotide sequence: TGTGCCAGCAGCTTGGAGCAGGGCCGTTCCTACAATGAGCAGTTCTTC. Protein sequence: CASSLEQGRSYNEQFF.

V gene TRBV29-1 combines with J gene TRBJ2-1; D not certain. This CDR3 spans 16 amino acids. The V end was cut by 1 base, the J end by 2 bases, with 15 bases between. Germline loops: CDR1 SQVTM, CDR2 ANQGSEA. As DNA, the CDR3 is TGCAGCGTTGAAGCTGGGTACGGTCACACCTACAATGAGCAGTTCTTC. Protein product: CSVEAGYGHTYNEQFF.

The V and J genes are TRBV6-5 and TRBJ2-5; TRBD1 agrees at 9 bases. The CDR3 totals 14 residues. In germline, CDR1 is MNHEY, CDR2 SVGAGI. The trim removed 5 bases at V and 4 bases at J, leaving 5 bases unmatched. The CDR3 sequence is CASSTGGLSETQYF. The CDR3 DNA sequence: TGTGCCAGCAGTACAGGGGGCTTGTCAGAGACCCAGTACTTC.